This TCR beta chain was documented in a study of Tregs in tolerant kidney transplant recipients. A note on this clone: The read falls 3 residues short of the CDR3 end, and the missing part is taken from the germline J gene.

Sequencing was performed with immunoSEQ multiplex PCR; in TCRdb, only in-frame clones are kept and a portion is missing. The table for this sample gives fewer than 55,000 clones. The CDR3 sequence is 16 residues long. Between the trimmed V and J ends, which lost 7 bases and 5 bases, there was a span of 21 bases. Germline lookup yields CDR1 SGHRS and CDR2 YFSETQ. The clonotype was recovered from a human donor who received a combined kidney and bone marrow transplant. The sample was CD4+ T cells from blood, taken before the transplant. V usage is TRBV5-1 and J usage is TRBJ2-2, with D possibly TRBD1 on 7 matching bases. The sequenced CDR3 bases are TGCGCCAGCGAACCGCTAGTCCCAGGGGGGACCGGGGAG. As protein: CASEPLVPGGTGE. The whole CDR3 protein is CASEPLVPGGTGELFF.